Following are 15 T cell receptor beta chains from one sample sequenced in a study of blood T cell repertoires in COVID-19. TCRdb keeps only in-frame clones here, not all; method: immunoSEQ multiplex PCR. Here the sample spans under 250,000 clones, 70% to 90% being singletons. The sequencing sample was made of peripheral blood. These receptors originate from a man in his forties or fifties who had recovered from COVID-19.

V usage is TRBV10-3 and J usage is TRBJ2-1; no clear D. Germline V lookup: CDR1 ENHRY, CDR2 SYGVKD. The CDR3 length is 12 residues. V was pared by 4 bases and J by 7 bases, with 8 bases between. Written as DNA, the CDR3 is TGTGCCATCAGTGTAACTTTTAATGAGCAGTTCTTC. It specifies CAISVTFNEQFF.

This clone was detected once. J is TRBJ2-7 and V is TRBV19; TRBD2 aligns across 13 bases. Germline CDR1 reads LNHDA; CDR2 reads SQIVND (reference sequence). V lost 5 bases to trimming and J lost 3 bases; unmatched junction nucleotides: 7. The CDR3 has 16 residues. The CDR3 loop reads CASSEKGTSGIYEQYF. The CDR3 DNA reads as TGTGCCAGTAGTGAAAAGGGGACTAGCGGGATCTACGAGCAGTACTTC. Full variable domain (remainder filled in from reference TRBV19 and TRBJ2-7): DGGITQSPKYLFRKEGQNVTLSCEQNLNHDAMYWYRQDPGQGLRLIYYSQIVNDFQKGDIAEGYSVSREKKESFPLTVTSAQKNPTAFYLCASSEKGTSGIYEQYFGPGTRLTVT.

The chain combines TRBV30 with TRBJ2-2, with 8 bases matching TRBD1. In germline, CDR1 is GTSNPN, CDR2 SVGIG (reference sequence). The CDR3 totals 16 residues. After removal of 4 bases from V and 1 base from J, the junction contained 8 bases not matched to a gene. CDR3 amino acids: CAWKGRGQRNTGELFF. Written as DNA, the CDR3 is TGTGCCTGGAAGGGCAGGGGGCAACGGAACACCGGGGAGCTGTTTTTT.

V usage is TRBV27 and J usage is TRBJ2-7; possible D gene TRBD2, 5 bases. CDR1 is MNHEY and CDR2 is SMNVEV in the germline V gene (reference sequence). V was shortened by 5 bases and J by 3 bases, with 17 bases between the two germline ends. The CDR3 is made up of 15 amino acids. The CDR3 loop is CASSATGLADYEQYF. CDR3 bases: TGTGCCAGCAGTGCTACGGGCCTAGCAGACTACGAGCAGTACTTC.

This sequence joins TRBV19 and TRBJ1-5; the match to TRBD1 covers 9 bases. The CDR3 sequence is 16 residues long. J was trimmed by 4 bases and V by 7 bases; bases with no gene match: 11. Germline V lookup: CDR1 LNHDA, CDR2 SQIVND (reference sequence). The CDR3 protein is CASTAGQGTYNQPQHF. The CDR3 DNA sequence: TGTGCCAGTACCGCGGGACAGGGAACGTATAATCAGCCCCAGCATTTT.

This chain links TRBV21-1 with TRBJ1-5; the table calls TRBD1, which could not be checked here. TRBV21-1 is a recognized pseudogene. The CDR3 sequence is 15 residues long. CDR3 protein: CASSKFRHSNQPQHF. The CDR3 DNA follows: TGTGCCAGCAGCAAATTCAGGCATAGCAATCAGCCCCAGCATTTT.

Only one count was recorded for this clone. The genes are TRBV29-1 and TRBJ1-1, with D perhaps TRBD1 (5 bases). V gave up 4 bases and J gave up 2 bases, with 8 bases separating them. The CDR3 is made up of 12 amino acids. Germline loops: CDR1 SQVTM, CDR2 ANQGSEA. CDR3 sequence (DNA): TGCAGCGTTGGACAGAGCAACACTGAAGCTTTCTTT. Translated: CSVGQSNTEAFF.

The chain combines TRBV25-1 with TRBJ2-3; 8 nucleotides line up with TRBD2. The CDR3 has 17 amino acids. With V trimmed by 1 base and J by 4 bases, 10 bases remained unmatched. The germline V gene has CDR1 MGHDK and CDR2 SYGVNS. Here the CDR3 DNA reads TGTGCCAGCAGTGAATCCCGGGGGGGCGAGTCCCCAGATACGCAGTATTTT. It translates to CASSESRGGESPDTQYF.

A remark on this clone: At one end the junction does not follow the germline gene, possibly because of a read error. V gene TRBV25-1 combines with J gene TRBJ2-5; 7 positions agree with TRBD1. The CDR3 is 15 residues long. Germline CDR1 and CDR2: MGHDK and SYGVNS. CDR3 region: CASSEGQHTRESQYF. CDR3 in DNA: TGTGCCAGCAGTGAGGGACAGCATACAAGAGAGTCCCAGTACTTC.

This chain uses TRBV28 with TRBJ2-1; D is uncertain. The germline V gene encodes CDR1 MDHEN and CDR2 SYDVKM. V lost 1 base and J lost 0, with 10 bases in between. The CDR3 is made up of 16 amino acids. CDR3 region: CASSLLGSSSYNEQFF. The DNA for the CDR3 is TGTGCCAGCAGTTTATTGGGCAGCAGCTCCTACAATGAGCAGTTCTTC. The variable domain in full, completed from reference TRBV28 and TRBJ2-1, reads DVKVTQSSRYLVKRTGEKVFLECVQDMDHENMFWYRQDPGLGLRLIYFSYDVKMKEKGDIPEGYSVSREKKERFSLILESASTNQTSMYLCASSLLGSSSYNEQFFGPGTRLTVL.

The chain links TRBV11-3 to TRBJ2-7; 7 bases are a match to TRBD1. Germline V lookup: CDR1 SGHNT, CDR2 YENEEA. Trimming cost V 2 bases and J 5 bases; bases outside gene matches: 6. The CDR3 loop spans 14 amino acids. CDR3 protein: CASSLNQGVDEQYF. CDR3 DNA sequence: TGTGCCAGCAGCTTAAATCAGGGGGTGGACGAGCAGTACTTC. Full variable domain (missing parts from reference TRBV11-3 and TRBJ2-7): EAGVVQSPRYKIIEKKQPVAFWCNPISGHNTLYWYLQNLGQGPELLIRYENEEAVDDSQLPKDRFSAERLKGVDSTLKIQPAELGDSAVYLCASSLNQGVDEQYFGPGTRLTVT.

As concerns this clone: Other DNA sequences in the sample encode the same CDR3. The V and J genes are TRBV5-4 and TRBJ2-7, with TRBD1 matching 7 bases. Per the germline V gene, CDR1 is SGHNT and CDR2 is YYREEE (reference sequence). The CDR3 totals 14 residues. The ends lost 0 bases at V and 0 bases at J; junction bases unmatched: 0. The DNA for the CDR3 is TGTGCCAGCAGCTTGGGACAGGGCTCCTACGAGCAGTACTTC. It specifies CASSLGQGSYEQYF.

The rearrangement joins TRBV27 to TRBJ2-1, with D perhaps matching TRBD1 (6 bases). Germline V gene lookup returns CDR1 MNHEY and CDR2 SMNVEV (reference sequence). V was cut by 4 bases and J by 10 bases, with 14 bases left in between. CDR3 length equals 13 residues. CDR3 nucleotide sequence: TGTGCCAGCAGTTGGAGTCCTCAGGGGGAGCAGTTCTTC. This codes for CASSWSPQGEQFF.

This clone showed up just a few times. V gene TRBV7-9 combines with J gene TRBJ2-1; D might be TRBD1 (5 bases). This CDR3 region has 16 residues. CDR1 SEHNR and CDR2 FQNEAQ come from the germline V gene (reference sequence). V shed 2 bases and J shed 8 bases, with 19 bases lying between them. The CDR3 loop is CASSLWQGSVTDEQFF. CDR3 DNA sequence: TGTGCCAGCAGCTTATGGCAGGGAAGTGTTACGGATGAGCAGTTCTTC.

The V gene is TRBV7-8, the J gene TRBJ1-2; 9 nucleotides match TRBD1. Losses at the gene ends were 3 bases for V and 7 bases for J; bases not matched to a gene: 9. The CDR3 spans 15 residues. Germline CDR1 SGHVS, CDR2 FQNEAQ. CDR3 sequence reads: CASSFLTGGVSGYTF. CDR3 DNA: TGTGCCAGCAGCTTCCTTACAGGGGGCGTGAGTGGCTACACCTTC.